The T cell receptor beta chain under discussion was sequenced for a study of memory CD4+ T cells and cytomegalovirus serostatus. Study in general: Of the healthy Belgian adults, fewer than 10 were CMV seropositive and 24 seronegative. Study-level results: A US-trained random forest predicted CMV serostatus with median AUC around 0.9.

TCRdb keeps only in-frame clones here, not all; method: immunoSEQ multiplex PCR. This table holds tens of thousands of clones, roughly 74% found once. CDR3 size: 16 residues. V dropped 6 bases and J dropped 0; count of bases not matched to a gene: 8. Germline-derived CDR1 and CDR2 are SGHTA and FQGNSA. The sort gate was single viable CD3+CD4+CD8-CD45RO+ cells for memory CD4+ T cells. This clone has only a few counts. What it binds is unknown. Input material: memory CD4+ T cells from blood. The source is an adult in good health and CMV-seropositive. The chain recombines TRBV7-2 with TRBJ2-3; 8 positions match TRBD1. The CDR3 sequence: CASSDIDRGSTDTQYF. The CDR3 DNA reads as TGTGCCAGCAGTGACATCGACAGGGGAAGCACAGATACGCAGTATTTT. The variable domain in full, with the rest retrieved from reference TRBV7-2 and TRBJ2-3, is GAGVSQSPSNKVTEKGKDVELRCDPISGHTALYWYRQSLGQGLEFLIYFQGNSAPDKSGLPSDRFSAERTGGSVSTLTIQRTQQEDSAVYLCASSDIDRGSTDTQYFGPGTRLTVL.